The clone carrying this T cell receptor beta chain was recorded only once. These data originate in a study of chemoradiotherapy in HPV16-positive cancers. Generated by immunoSEQ multiplex PCR, the TCRdb table keeps only in-frame clones and is missing some. The sample contains under 40,000 clones, about nine tenths of which appear only once. Trimming pared 0 bases from V and 10 bases from J, leaving 14 bases between. This CDR3 is 14 amino acids long. The germline CDR1 and CDR2 sequences are SGDLS and YYNGEE. The chain links TRBV9 to TRBJ1-5; no clear D gene. This sequence was found in a human donor with HPV-associated anogenital cancer. The sequencing used blood, collected from a patient who underwent chemoradiotherapy. The CDR3 DNA reads as TGTGCCAGCAGCGTAGAGGCAGGAGGGAGACCCCAGCATTTT. Translation gives CASSVEAGGRPQHF.